This T cell receptor (beta chain) stems from a study of blood T cell repertoires in COVID-19. On the study more broadly: Whether acute or convalescent, the COVID-19 samples came from the United States, Italy and Spain.

This CDR3 comprises 14 residues. The junction had 5 bases not matched to a gene; V was cut back by 2 bases and J by 6 bases. The germline gives CDR1 SGHKS, CDR2 YYEKEE (reference sequence). TCRdb's copy holds only in-frame clones and misses some; the assay was immunoSEQ multiplex PCR. The sample lists over 100,000 clones, approximately 78% seen once, with 7% to 9% in the top ten. The sequence was obtained from a man between 70 and 80 years old with acute or convalescent COVID-19. Material: peripheral blood. V is TRBV5-5 and J is TRBJ1-5, with 7 bases aligning to TRBD1. CDR3: CASSLQGIPQPQHF. The CDR3 DNA reads as TGTGCCAGCAGCTTACAGGGGATTCCTCAGCCCCAGCATTTT.